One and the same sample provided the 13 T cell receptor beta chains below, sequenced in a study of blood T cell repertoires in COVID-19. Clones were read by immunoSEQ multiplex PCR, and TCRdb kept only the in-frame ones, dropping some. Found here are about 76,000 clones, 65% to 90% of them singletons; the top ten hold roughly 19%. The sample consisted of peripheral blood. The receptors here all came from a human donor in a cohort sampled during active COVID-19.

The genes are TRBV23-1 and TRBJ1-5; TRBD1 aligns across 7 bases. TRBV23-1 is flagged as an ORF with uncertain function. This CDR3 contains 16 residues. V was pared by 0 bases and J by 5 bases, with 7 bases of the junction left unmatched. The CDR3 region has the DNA TGCGCCAGCAGTCAATCCCCCTACAGGGGCGATCAGCCCCAGCATTTT. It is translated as CASSQSPYRGDQPQHF.

The CDR3 DNA reads as TGTGCCAGCAGTCCCGGGACTAGCCCGACCCGGGAGCTGTTTTTT. Amino acids: CASSPGTSPTRELFF. The genes are TRBV7-6 and TRBJ2-2; TRBD2 matches at 9 bases. The CDR3 runs to 15 residues. Losses at the gene ends were 6 bases for V and 9 bases for J; bases not matched to a gene: 11. The V gene's germline CDR1 is SGHVS and CDR2 FNYEAQ.

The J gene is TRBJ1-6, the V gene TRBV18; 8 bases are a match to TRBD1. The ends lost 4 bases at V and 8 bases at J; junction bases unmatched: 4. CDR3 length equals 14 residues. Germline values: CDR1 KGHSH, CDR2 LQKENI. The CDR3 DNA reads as TGTGCCAGCTCACGACAGGGGAGCGATTCACCCCTCCACTTT. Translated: CASSRQGSDSPLHF.

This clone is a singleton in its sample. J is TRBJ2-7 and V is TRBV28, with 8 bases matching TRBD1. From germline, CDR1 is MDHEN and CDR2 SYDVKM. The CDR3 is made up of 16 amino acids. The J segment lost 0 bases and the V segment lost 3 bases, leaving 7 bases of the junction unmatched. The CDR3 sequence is CASSLRGQGSSYEQYF. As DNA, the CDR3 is TGTGCCAGCAGTTTGCGCGGACAGGGAAGCTCCTACGAGCAGTACTTC.

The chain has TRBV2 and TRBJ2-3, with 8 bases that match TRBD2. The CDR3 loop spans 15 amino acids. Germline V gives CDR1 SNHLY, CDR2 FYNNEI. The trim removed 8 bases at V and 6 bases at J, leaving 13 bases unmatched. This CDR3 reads CASSAQRGFEDTQYF. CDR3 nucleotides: TGTGCCAGCTCGGCCCAGCGGGGGTTTGAGGATACGCAGTATTTT.

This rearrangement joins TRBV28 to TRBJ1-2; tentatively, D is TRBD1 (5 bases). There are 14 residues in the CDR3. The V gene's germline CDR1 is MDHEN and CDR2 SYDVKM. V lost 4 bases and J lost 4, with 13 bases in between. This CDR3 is CASSSSTVPYGYTF. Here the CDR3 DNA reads TGTGCCAGCAGTTCGTCGACAGTCCCCTATGGCTACACCTTC.

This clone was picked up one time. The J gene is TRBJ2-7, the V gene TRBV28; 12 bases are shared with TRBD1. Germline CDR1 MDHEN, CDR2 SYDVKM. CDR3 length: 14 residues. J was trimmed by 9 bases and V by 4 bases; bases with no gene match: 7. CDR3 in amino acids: CASSYGTGGNGQYF. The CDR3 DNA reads TGTGCCAGCAGTTACGGGACAGGGGGCAACGGGCAGTACTTC.

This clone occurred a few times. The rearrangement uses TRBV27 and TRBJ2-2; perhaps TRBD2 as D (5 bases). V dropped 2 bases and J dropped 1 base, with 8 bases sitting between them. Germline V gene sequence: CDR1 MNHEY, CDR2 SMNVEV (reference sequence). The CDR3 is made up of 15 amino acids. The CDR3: CASSLAGRNTGELFF. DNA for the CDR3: TGTGCCAGCAGTTTAGCGGGCCGGAACACCGGGGAGCTGTTTTTT.

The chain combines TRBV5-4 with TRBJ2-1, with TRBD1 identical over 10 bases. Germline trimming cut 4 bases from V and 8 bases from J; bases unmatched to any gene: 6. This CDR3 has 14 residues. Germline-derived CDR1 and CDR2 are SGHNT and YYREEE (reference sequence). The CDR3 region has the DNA TGTGCCAGCAGCCCGGGACAGGGGAGATATGAGCAGTTCTTC. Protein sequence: CASSPGQGRYEQFF.

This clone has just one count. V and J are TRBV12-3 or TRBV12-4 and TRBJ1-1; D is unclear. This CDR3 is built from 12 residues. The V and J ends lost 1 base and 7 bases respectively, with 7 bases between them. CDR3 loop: CASSLGWSEAFF. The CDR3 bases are TGTGCCAGCAGTTTAGGGTGGAGTGAAGCTTTCTTT.

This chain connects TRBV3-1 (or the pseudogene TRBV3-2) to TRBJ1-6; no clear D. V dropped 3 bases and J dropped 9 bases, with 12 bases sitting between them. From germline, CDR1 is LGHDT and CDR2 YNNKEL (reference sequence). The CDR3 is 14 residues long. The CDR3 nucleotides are TGTGCCAGCAGCCACATACAGTCTACTTCACCCCTCCACTTT. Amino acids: CASSHIQSTSPLHF.

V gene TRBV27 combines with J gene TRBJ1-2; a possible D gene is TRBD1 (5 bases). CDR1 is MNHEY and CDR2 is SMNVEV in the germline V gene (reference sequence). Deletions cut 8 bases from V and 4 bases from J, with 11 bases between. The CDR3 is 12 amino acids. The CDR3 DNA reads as TGTGCCAGCTTCGGGGGTGCCTATGGCTACACCTTC. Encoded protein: CASFGGAYGYTF.

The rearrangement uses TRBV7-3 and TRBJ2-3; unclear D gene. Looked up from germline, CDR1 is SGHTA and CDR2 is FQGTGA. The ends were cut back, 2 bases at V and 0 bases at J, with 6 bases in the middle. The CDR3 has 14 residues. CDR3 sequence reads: CASSLGHSTDTQYF. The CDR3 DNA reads TGTGCCAGCAGCTTAGGGCATAGCACAGATACGCAGTATTTT. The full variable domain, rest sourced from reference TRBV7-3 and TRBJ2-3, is GAGVSQTPSNKVTEKGKYVELRCDPISGHTALYWYRQSLGQGPEFLIYFQGTGAADDSGLPNDRFFAVRPEGSVSTLKIQRTERGDSAVYLCASSLGHSTDTQYFGPGTRLTVL.